The sequence of this T cell receptor (beta chain) was determined in a study of blood T cell repertoires in COVID-19. Germline lookup yields CDR1 LGHDT and CDR2 YNNKEL (reference sequence). The CDR3 consists of 16 residues. The V segment lost 2 bases and the J segment 4 bases; nucleotides outside the gene matches: 6. Repertoires were generated with immunoSEQ multiplex PCR, while TCRdb's copy carries only in-frame clones and drops some. Of 250,000 to 350,000 clones listed, 87% were seen once; the top ten hold more than 2%. The source material was peripheral blood. This chain joins TRBV3-1 (or the pseudogene TRBV3-2) and TRBJ2-1; TRBD1 agrees at 9 bases. The TCR was taken from a man in his late teens or twenties with active or convalescent COVID-19. CDR3 loop: CASSQSGTGKYNEQFF. The CDR3 DNA reads as TGTGCCAGCAGCCAATCCGGGACAGGGAAGTACAATGAGCAGTTCTTC.